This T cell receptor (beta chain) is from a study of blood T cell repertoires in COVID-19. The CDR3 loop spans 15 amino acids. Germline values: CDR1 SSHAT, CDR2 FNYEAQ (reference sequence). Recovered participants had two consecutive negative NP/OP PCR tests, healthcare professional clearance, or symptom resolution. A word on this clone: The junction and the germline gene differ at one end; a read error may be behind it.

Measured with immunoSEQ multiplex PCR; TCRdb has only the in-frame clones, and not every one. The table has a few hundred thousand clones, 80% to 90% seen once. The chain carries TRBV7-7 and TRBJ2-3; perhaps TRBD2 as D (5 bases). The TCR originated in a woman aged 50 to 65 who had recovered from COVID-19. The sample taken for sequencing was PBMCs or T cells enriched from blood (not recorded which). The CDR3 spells CASSLALGSTDTQYF. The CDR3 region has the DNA TGTGCTAGCAGCTTAGCGCTGGGCAGCACAGATACGCAGTATTTT.